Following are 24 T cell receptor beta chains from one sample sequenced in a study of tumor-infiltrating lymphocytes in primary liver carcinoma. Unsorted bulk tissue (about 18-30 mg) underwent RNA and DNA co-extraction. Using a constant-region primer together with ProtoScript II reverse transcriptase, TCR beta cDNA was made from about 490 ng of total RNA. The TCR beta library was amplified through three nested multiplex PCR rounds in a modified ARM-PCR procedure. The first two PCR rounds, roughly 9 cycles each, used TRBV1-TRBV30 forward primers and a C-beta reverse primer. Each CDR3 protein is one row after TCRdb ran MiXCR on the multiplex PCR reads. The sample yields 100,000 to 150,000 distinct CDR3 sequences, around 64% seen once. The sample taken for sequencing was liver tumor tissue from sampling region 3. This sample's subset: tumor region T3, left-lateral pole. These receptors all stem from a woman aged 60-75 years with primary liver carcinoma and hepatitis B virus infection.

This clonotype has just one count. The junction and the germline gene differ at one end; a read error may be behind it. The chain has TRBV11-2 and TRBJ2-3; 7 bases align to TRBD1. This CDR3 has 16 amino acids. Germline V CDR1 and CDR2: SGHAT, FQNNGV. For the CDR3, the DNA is TGTGCCAACAGCTTAACCGGACAGGCGATCGCAGATACGCAGTATTTT. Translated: CANSLTGQAIADTQYF.

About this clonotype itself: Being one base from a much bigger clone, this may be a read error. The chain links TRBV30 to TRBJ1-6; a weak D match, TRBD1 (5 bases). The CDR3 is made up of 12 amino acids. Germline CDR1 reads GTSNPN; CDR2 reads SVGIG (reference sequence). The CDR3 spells CTWRGSRSPLHF. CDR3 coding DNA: TGTACCTGGAGGGGATCGCGTTCACCCCTCCACTTT.

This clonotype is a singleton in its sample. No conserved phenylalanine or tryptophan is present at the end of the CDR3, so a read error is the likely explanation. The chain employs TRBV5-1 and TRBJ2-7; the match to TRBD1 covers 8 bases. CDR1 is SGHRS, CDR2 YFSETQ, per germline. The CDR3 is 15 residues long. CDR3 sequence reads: CASSSPRDRTYEQYL. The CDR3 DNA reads TGCGCCAGTAGCTCACCCCGGGACAGGACCTACGAGCAGTACCTC.

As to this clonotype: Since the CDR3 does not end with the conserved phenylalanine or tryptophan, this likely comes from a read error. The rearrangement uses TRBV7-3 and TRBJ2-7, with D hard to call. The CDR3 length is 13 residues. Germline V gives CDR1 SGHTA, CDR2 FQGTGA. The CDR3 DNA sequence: TGTACCAGCAGCTTAAATCGGGCTCACGAACAGTACTCC. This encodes CTSSLNRAHEQYS.

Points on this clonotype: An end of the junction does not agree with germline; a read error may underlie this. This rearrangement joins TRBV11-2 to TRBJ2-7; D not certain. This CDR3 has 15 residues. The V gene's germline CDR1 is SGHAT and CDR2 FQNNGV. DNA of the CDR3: TGTGCCAGCAGTCCCCCAAACGCTGCAACCTACCAGCAGTACTTC. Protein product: CASSPPNAATYQQYF.

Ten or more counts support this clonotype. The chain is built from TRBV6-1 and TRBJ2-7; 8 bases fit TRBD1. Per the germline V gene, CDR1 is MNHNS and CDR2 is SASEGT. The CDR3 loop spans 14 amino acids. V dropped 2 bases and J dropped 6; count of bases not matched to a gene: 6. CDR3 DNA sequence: TGTGCCAGCAGTGAAAGGGGACAGGCCGCCGAGCAGTACTTC. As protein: CASSERGQAAEQYF.

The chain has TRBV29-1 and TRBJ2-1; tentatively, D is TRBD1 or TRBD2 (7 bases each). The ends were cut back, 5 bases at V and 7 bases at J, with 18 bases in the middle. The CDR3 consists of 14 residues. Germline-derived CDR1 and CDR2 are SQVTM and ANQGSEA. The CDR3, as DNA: TGCAGCGTTTGGGGCAGGGGGGGTAATAATGAGCAGTTCTTC. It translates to CSVWGRGGNNEQFF.

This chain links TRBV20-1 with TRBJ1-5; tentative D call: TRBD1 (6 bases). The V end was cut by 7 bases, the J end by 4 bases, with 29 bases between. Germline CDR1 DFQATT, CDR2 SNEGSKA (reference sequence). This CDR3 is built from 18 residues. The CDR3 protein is CSVGRGRGLDPINQPQHF. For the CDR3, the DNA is TGCAGTGTCGGAAGAGGCAGGGGTCTAGACCCAATTAATCAGCCCCAGCATTTT.

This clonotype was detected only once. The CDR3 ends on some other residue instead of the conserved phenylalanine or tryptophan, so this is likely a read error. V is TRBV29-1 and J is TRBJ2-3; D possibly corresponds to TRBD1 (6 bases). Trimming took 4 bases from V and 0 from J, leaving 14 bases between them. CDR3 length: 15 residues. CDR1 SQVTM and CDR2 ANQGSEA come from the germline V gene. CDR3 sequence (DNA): TGCAGCGTTGGGGTAGCAGGGGCTAGCACAGATACGCAGTATCTT. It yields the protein CSVGVAGASTDTQYL.

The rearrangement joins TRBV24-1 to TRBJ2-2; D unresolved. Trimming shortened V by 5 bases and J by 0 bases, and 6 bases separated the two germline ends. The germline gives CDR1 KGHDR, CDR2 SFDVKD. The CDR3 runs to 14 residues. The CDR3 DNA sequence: TGTGCCACCAGTGGGTACCCGAACACCGGGGAGCTGTTTTTT. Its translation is CATSGYPNTGELFF.

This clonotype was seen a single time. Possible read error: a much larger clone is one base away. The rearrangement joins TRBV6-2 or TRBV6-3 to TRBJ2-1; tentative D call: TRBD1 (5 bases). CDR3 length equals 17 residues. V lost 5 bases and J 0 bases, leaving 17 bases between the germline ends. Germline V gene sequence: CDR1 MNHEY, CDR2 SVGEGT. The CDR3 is CASSPQPRAFSYNEQFF. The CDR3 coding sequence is TGTGCCAGCAGTCCCCAGCCCAGGGCCTTCTCCTACAATGAGCAGTTCTTC.

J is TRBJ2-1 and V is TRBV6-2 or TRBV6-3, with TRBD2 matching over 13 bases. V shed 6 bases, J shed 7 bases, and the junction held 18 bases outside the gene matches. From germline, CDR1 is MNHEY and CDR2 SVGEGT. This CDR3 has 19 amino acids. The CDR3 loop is CASRFSATGTSGKNNEQFF. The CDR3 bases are TGTGCCAGCAGGTTCAGTGCTACCGGGACTAGCGGGAAGAATAATGAGCAGTTCTTC.

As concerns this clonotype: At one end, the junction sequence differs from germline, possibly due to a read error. In nucleotides, the CDR3 is TGTGCCACCAGTTACGGCAGCGGGAGGTGCAATGAGCAGTTCTTC. Translating it yields CATSYGSGRCNEQFF. This sequence joins TRBV6-5 and TRBJ2-1, with TRBD2 matching over 9 bases. There are 15 residues in the CDR3. Germline CDR1 MNHEY, CDR2 SVGAGI.

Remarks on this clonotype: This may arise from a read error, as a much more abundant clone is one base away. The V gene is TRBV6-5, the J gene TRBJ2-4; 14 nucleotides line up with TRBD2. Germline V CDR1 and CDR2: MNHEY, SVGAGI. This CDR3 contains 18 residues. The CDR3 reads CASSGTSGSGIAKNMQYF. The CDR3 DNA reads TGTGCCAGCAGTGGGACTAGCGGGAGTGGTATTGCCAAAAACATGCAGTACTTC.

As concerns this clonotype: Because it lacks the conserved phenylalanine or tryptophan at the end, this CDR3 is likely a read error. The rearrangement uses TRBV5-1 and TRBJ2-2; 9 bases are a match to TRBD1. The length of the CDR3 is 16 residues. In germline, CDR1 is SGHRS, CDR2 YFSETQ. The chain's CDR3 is CVSSAGTGIWTGELFS. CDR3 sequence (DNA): TGCGTCAGCAGCGCCGGGACAGGGATATGGACCGGGGAGCTGTTTTCT.

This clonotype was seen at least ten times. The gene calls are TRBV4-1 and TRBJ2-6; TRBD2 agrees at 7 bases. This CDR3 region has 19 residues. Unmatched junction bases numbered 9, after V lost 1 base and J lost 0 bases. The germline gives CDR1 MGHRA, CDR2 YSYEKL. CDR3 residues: CASSQVGLADPSGANVLTF. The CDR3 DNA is TGCGCCAGCAGCCAAGTGGGGCTAGCGGACCCCTCTGGGGCCAACGTCCTGACTTTC.

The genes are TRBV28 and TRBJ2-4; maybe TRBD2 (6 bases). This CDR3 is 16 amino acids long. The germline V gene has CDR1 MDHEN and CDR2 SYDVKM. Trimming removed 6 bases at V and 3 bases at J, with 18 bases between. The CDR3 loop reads CASSHGTGVDKNIQYF. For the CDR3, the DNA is TGTGCCAGCAGCCACGGGACGGGGGTTGACAAAAACATTCAGTACTTC.

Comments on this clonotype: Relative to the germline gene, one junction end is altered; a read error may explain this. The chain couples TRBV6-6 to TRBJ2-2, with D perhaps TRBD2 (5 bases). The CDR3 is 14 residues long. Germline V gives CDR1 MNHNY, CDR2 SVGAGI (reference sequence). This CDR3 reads CASSSSRGTGELLF. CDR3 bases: TGTGCCAGCAGTTCCTCACGGGGAACCGGGGAGCTGTTGTTT.

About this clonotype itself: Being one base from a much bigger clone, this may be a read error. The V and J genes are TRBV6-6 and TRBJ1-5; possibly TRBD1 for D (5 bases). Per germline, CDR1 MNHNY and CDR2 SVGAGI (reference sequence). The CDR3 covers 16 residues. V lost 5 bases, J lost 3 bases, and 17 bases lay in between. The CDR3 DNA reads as TGTGCCAGCAGTATTAGATCGGGGGGTAACAATCAGCCCCAGCATTTT. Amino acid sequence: CASSIRSGGNNQPQHF.

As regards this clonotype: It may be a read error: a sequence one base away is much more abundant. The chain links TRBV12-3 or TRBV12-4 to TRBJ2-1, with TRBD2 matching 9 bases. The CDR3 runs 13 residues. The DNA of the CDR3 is TGTGCCAGCAGCCTCGATGAAGGGAGCGGGAGGTCCTTC. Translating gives CASSLDEGSGRSF.

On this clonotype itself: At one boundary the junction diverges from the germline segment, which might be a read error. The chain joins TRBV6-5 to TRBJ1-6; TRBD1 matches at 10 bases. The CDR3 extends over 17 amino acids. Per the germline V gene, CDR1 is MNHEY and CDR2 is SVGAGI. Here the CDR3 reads CANSYRDRGSYNSPLHF. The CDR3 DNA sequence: TGTGCCAACAGTTACCGGGACAGGGGTTCCTATAATTCACCCCTCCACTTT.

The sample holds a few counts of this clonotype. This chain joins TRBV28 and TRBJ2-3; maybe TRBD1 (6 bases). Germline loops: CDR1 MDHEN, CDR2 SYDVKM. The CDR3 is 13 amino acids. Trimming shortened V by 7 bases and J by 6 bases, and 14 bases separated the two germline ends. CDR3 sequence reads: CASIKQGTDTQYF. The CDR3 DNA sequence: TGTGCCAGCATTAAACAGGGTACGGATACGCAGTATTTT.

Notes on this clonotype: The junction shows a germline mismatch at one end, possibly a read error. CDR3 DNA sequence: TGTACCAGCAGCGCGTCTTCGGCTCGGAAGGAGGATACGCAGTATTTT. As protein: CTSSASSARKEDTQYF. This chain uses TRBV2 with TRBJ2-3, with D uncertain. CDR1 is SNHLY and CDR2 is FYNNEI in the germline V gene. This CDR3 comprises 16 residues.

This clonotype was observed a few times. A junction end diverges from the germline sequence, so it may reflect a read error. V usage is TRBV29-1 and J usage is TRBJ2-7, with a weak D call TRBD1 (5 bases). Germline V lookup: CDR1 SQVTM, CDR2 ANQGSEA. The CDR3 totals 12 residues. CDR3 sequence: CSAAPGSYEQYF. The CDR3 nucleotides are TGCAGCGCTGCCCCAGGGTCCTATGAGCAGTACTTC.